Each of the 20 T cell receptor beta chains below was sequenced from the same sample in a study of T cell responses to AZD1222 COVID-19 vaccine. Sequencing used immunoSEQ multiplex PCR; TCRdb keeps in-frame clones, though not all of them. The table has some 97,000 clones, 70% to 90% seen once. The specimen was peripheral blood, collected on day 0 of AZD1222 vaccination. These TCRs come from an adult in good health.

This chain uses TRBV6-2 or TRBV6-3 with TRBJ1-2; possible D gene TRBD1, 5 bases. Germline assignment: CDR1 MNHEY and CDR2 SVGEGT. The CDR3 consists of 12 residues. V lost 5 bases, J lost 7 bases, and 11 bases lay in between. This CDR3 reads CASSTLGGGYTF. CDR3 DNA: TGTGCCAGCAGTACTCTCGGGGGTGGCTACACCTTC.

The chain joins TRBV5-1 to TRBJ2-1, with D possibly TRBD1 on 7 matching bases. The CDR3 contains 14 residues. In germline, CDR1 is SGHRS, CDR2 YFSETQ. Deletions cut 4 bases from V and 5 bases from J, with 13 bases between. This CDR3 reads CASSRGTADNEQFF. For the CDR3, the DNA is TGCGCCAGCAGCCGCGGGACAGCCGACAATGAGCAGTTCTTC.

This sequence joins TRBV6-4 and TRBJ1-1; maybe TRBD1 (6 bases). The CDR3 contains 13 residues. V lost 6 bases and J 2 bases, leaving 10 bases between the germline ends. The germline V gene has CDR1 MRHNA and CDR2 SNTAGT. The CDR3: CASSGTLNTEAFF. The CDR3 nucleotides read TGTGCCAGCAGCGGGACACTTAACACTGAAGCTTTCTTT.

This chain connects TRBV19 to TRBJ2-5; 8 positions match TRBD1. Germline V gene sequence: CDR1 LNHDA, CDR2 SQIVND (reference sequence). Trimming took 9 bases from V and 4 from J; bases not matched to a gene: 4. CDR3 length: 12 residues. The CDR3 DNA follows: TGTGCCAGATCGACAGGGGTAGAGACCCAGTACTTC. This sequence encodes CARSTGVETQYF.

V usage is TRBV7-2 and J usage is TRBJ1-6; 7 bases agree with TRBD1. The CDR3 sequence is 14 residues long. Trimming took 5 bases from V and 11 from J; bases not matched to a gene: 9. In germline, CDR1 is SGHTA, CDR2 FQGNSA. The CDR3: CASSPTGVITPLHF. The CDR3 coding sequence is TGTGCCAGCAGCCCAACAGGGGTTATAACACCCCTCCACTTT.

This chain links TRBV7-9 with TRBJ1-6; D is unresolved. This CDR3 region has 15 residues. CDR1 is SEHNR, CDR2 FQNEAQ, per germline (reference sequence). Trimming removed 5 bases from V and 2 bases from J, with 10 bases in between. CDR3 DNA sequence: TGTGCCAGCAGCGCCGGGTCAACCTATAATTCACCCCTCCACTTT. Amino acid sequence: CASSAGSTYNSPLHF.

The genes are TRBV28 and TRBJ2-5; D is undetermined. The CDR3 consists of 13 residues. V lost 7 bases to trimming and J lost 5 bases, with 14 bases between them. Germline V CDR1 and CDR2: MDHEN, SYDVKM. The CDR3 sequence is CASTKWGKETQYF. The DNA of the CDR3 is TGTGCCAGCACCAAATGGGGAAAGGAGACCCAGTACTTC.

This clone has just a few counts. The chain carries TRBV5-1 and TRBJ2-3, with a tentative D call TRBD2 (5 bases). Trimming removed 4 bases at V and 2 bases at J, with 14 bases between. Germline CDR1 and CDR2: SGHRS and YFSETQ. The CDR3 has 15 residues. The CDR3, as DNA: TGCGCCAGCAGCCAACTGGACTTCCTCACAGATACGCAGTATTTT. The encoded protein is CASSQLDFLTDTQYF.

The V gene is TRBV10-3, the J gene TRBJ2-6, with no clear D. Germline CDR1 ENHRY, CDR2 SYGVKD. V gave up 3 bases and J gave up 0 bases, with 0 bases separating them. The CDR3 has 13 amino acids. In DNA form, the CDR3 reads TGTGCCATCAGTGACTCTGGGGCCAACGTCCTGACTTTC. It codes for CAISDSGANVLTF.

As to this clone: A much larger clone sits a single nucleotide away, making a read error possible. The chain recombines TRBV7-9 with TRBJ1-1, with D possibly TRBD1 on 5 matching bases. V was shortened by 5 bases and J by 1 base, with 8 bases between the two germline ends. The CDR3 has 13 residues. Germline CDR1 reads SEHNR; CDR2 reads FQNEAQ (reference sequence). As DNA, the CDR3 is TGTGCCAGCAGCCCGACAGCGAACACTGAAGCTTTCTTT. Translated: CASSPTANTEAFF.

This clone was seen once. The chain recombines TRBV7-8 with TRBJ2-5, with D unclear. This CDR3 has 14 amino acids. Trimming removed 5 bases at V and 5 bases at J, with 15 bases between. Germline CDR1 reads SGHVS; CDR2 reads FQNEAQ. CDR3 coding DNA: TGTGCCAGCAGCCCCCCCCCGCTGAGGGAGACCCAGTACTTC. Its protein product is CASSPPPLRETQYF. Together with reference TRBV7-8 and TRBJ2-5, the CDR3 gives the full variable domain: GAGVSQSPRYKVAKRGQDVALRCDPISGHVSLFWYQQALGQGPEFLTYFQNEAQLDKSGLPSDRFFAERPEGSVSTLKIQRTQQEDSAVYLCASSPPPLRETQYFGPGTRLLVL.

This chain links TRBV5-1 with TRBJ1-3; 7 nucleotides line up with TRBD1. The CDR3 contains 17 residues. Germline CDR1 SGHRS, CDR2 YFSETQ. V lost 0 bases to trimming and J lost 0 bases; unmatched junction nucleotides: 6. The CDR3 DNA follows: TGCGCCAGCAGCTTGGTCCACAGGGGCCTCTCTGGAAACACCATATATTTT. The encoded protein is CASSLVHRGLSGNTIYF.

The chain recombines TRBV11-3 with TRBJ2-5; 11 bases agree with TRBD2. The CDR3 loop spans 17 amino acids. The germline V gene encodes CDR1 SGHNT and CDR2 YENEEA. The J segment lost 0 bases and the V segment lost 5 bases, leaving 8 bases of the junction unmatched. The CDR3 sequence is CASSKGTSGVYQETQYF. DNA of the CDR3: TGTGCCAGCAGCAAGGGGACTAGCGGAGTGTACCAAGAGACCCAGTACTTC. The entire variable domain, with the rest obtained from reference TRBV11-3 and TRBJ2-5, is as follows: EAGVVQSPRYKIIEKKQPVAFWCNPISGHNTLYWYLQNLGQGPELLIRYENEEAVDDSQLPKDRFSAERLKGVDSTLKIQPAELGDSAVYLCASSKGTSGVYQETQYFGPGTRLLVL.

CDR3 protein: CASTGGAGGSYEQYF. Here the CDR3 DNA reads TGTGCCAGCACCGGGGGGGCAGGGGGCTCCTACGAGCAGTACTTC. The chain joins TRBV6-5 to TRBJ2-7; tentatively, D is TRBD2 (8 bases). Looked up from germline, CDR1 is MNHEY and CDR2 is SVGAGI. V gave up 7 bases and J gave up 0 bases, with 16 bases separating them. The length of the CDR3 is 15 residues.

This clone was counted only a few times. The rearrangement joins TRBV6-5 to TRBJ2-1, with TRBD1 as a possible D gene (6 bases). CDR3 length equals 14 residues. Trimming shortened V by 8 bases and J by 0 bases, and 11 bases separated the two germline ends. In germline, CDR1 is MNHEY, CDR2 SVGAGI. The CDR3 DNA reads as TGTGCCAGCGAAAAGGGGGACTCCTACAATGAGCAGTTCTTC. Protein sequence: CASEKGDSYNEQFF.

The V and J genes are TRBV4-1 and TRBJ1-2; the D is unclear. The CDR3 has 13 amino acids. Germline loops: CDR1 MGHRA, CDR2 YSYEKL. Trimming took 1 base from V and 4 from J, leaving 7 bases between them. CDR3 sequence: CASSQGGGYGYTF. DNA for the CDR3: TGCGCCAGCAGCCAAGGGGGTGGCTATGGCTACACCTTC.

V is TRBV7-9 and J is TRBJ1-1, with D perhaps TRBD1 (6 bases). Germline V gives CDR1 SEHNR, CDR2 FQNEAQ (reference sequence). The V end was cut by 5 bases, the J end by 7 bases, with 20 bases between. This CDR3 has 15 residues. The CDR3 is CASSRGGSGAGEAFF. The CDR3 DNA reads TGTGCCAGCAGCCGAGGCGGCTCAGGGGCGGGTGAAGCTTTCTTT.

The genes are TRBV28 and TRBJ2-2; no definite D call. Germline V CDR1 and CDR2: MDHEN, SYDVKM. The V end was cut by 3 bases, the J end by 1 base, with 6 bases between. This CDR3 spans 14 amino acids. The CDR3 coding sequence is TGTGCCAGCAGTTTGCCAGAGAACACCGGGGAGCTGTTTTTT. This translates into CASSLPENTGELFF.

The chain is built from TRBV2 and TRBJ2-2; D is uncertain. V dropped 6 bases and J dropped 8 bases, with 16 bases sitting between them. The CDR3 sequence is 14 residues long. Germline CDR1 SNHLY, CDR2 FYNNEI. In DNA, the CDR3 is TGTGCCAGCAGCGCGGTTGTTTTAGGGGGGGAGCTGTTTTTT. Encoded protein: CASSAVVLGGELFF.

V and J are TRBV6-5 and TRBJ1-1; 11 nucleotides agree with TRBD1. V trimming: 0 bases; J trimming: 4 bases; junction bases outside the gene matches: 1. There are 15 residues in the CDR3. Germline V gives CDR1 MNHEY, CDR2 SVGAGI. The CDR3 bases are TGTGCCAGCAGTTACTCCGGGACAGGGGGCACTGAAGCTTTCTTT. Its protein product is CASSYSGTGGTEAFF.